This entry describes one T cell receptor (beta chain). Its antigen is as yet unknown. A read error may produce the germline difference seen at one junction end. Other nucleotide sequences in the sample specify the same CDR3. The sequenced template was cDNA made from the entire isolated RNA. Assay used: immunoSEQ multiplex PCR; TCRdb lists only in-frame clones, some missing. The data show 93,000 or so clones, 28% seen once. The CDR3 contains 15 residues. The germline gives CDR1 MNHEY, CDR2 SVGAGI. Sorting gave populations that all exceeded 98% purity. This sample stems from a study of beta chain features in type 1 diabetes. Study results and caveats: Possible PCR preference for shorter templates applied equally to patients and controls. High-TCR-expressing cells could be over-represented by cDNA sequencing. Across all four CD4+ subsets, people with type 1 diabetes showed modestly shorter TCRB CDR3s. Relative to healthy donors, patients appeared to have naive, central memory and Treg TCRB repertoires that were more similar.

The sequencing sample was made of central memory CD4+ T cells from blood. The V call is TRBV6-5, the J call TRBJ2-7, with TRBD2 matching 8 bases. This clonotype was sampled from a woman younger than 30 with type 1 diabetes. CDR3 region: CASSRSSGSHYEQYF. The DNA of the CDR3 is TGCGCCAGCAGTCGCTCCAGCGGGAGCCACTACGAGCAGTACTTC.